A selection of T cell receptor beta chains follows, all from one sample in a study of T cells in Graves' hyperthyroidism and ophthalmopathy. TCRdb redid the calling of the multiplex PCR reads with MiXCR, one entry per CDR3 protein. The sample holds around 540,000 distinct CDR3 sequences; more than 15% are singletons and the top ten take less than 30%. The specimen sequenced was blood. The receptors originated from a woman in her thirties with Graves' ophthalmopathy. CDR3s include the opening cysteine and the closing phenylalanine or tryptophan. The D gene is left open where the match is weak. Clone size appears in some rows only: once, few, many, or a class for an expanded clone.

.	.	TRBJ2-2	16	TRBV6-5	TGTGCCAGCAGTTACCGAAGGACAGTGAACACCGGGGAGCTGTTTTTT	CASSYRRTVNTGELFF
many	TRBD2	TRBJ2-1	14	TRBV2	TGTGCCAGCAGTGGTCTGGGGGGGGGGAATGAGCAGTTCTTC	CASSGLGGGNEQFF
.	TRBD1	TRBJ1-6	16	TRBV9	TGTGCCAGCAGCGTAGGATCAGTACAGGGGGGTTCACCCCTCCACTTT	CASSVGSVQGGSPLHF
many	.	TRBJ2-5	14	TRBV7-2	TGTGCCAGCAGCTTAGGGGCGGGAACGGAGACCCAGTACTTC	CASSLGAGTETQYF
many	TRBD1	TRBJ1-5	15	TRBV30	TGTGCCTGGAGTGGAATAACAGGGGGTTATAGGCCCCAGCATTTT	CAWSGITGGYRPQHF
many	TRBD1	TRBJ1-5	15	TRBV2	TGTGCCAGCAGTGAAGGAAAGGAGGTGACAGGGGACCAGCATTTT	CASSEGKEVTGDQHF
medium-sized	.	TRBJ1-3	16	TRBV7-9	TGTGCCAGCAGCTTAGGCTCCGGGGGCTCTGGAAACACCATATATTTT	CASSLGSGGSGNTIYF
many	TRBD1	TRBJ1-2	13	TRBV30	TGTGCCTGGAGTGAGACAGGGGGACTGGGCTACACCTTC	CAWSETGGLGYTF
few	.	TRBJ1-3	17	TRBV18	TGTGCCAGCTCACCAATTACAACCGCGAGCTCTGGAAACACCATATATTTT	CASSPITTASSGNTIYF
many	.	TRBJ1-2	13	TRBV20-1	TGCAGTGCTAGAAAGAGGACGTTCTATGGCTACACCTTC	CSARKRTFYGYTF
many	TRBD1	TRBJ2-5	14	TRBV20-1	TGCAGTGCTAGTGATTCAGGGGGTGGGAAGACCCAGTACTTC	CSASDSGGGKTQYF
many	.	TRBJ1-1	12	TRBV10-3	TGTGCCATCAGTGAGGGCCGTGAGGGAGCTTTCTTT	CAISEGREGAFF
.	.	TRBJ1-4	15	TRBV9	TGTGCCAGCAGCGTAGGACAACAGCAGAATGAAAAACTGTTTTTT	CASSVGQQQNEKLFF
many	.	TRBJ2-3	14	TRBV11-2	TGTGCCAGCAGCGGCTCCTGGGGGGCAGATACGCAGTATTTT	CASSGSWGADTQYF
.	.	TRBJ1-3	16	TRBV5-5	TGTGCCAGCAGCTTGTCTGGGGACCTCTCTGGAAACACCATATATTTT	CASSLSGDLSGNTIYF
.	TRBD2	TRBJ2-2	17	TRBV2	TGTGCCAGCAGTGAAGCGGGCGGCGGGAGGAACACCGGGGAGCTGTTTTTT	CASSEAGGGRNTGELFF
many	TRBD2	TRBJ2-2	15	TRBV6-2/TRBV6-3	TGTGCCAGCAGACTAGCGGGGCCAGACACCGGGGAGCTGTTTTTT	CASRLAGPDTGELFF
few	TRBD2	TRBJ2-7	16	TRBV6-2/TRBV6-3	TGTGCCAGCAGTTACGGCCCTAGCGGGTCCTCCTACGAGCAGTACTTC	CASSYGPSGSSYEQYF
many	TRBD2	TRBJ2-7	17	TRBV7-9	TGTGCCAGCAGTCCCCGGACTAGCGGGTTCAGCTCCTACGAGCAGTACTTC	CASSPRTSGFSSYEQYF
many	TRBD2	TRBJ2-3	15	TRBV7-3	TGTGCCAGCAGCTTAGGTAGCGGGACTACAGATACGCAGTATTTT	CASSLGSGTTDTQYF
.	TRBD1	TRBJ2-1	17	TRBV29-1	TGCAGCGTTGCGGACAGGCTAGGGATTTTCTCGTACAATGAGCAGTTCTTC	CSVADRLGIFSYNEQFF
many	.	TRBJ1-5	14	TRBV10-3	TGTGCCATCAGTGAGACAGGGTTCACACAGCCCCAGCATTTT	CAISETGFTQPQHF
few	TRBD1	TRBJ1-2	15	TRBV20-1	TGCAGTGCTAGAGAGGTCGCCGGGACAGCGAGTGGCTACACCTTC	CSAREVAGTASGYTF